The next 29 T cell receptor beta chains were all read from a single sample in a study of T cells in localized non-small cell lung cancer. TCRdb's table, derived via immunoSEQ multiplex PCR, lists solely in-frame clones and lacks some. The top ten clones hold approximately 4% of a sample with about 14,000 clones, around 85% of them seen once. Sequencing used peripheral blood, obtained before any cancer treatment. The receptors come from a woman aged 35 to 75 with stage I lung adenocarcinoma.

This clone was detected once. This chain links TRBV15 with TRBJ1-1; a possible D gene is TRBD1 (5 bases). V was shortened by 3 bases and J by 11 bases, with 13 bases between the two germline ends. The CDR3 sequence is 12 residues long. Germline values: CDR1 LNHNV, CDR2 YYDKDF (reference sequence). The CDR3 sequence: CATSRLPGKAFF. The CDR3 nucleotides are TGTGCCACCAGCAGGTTACCAGGGAAGGCTTTCTTT.

This chain uses TRBV4-3 with TRBJ1-6; D remains unclear. V was pared by 0 bases and J by 13 bases, with 10 bases between. CDR3 length: 13 residues. Germline V gene data show CDR1 as LGHNA and CDR2 as YSLEER. This CDR3 is CASSQDGLSPLHF. The CDR3 region has the DNA TGCGCCAGCAGCCAAGATGGTCTTTCGCCCCTCCACTTT.

The genes are TRBV7-2 and TRBJ2-5; 8 bases match TRBD1. This CDR3 has 14 residues. Germline V gives CDR1 SGHTA, CDR2 FQGNSA. J was trimmed by 5 bases and V by 2 bases; bases with no gene match: 4. CDR3 residues: CASSLNRGWETQYF. The CDR3 nucleotides read TGTGCCAGCAGCTTAAACAGGGGGTGGGAGACCCAGTACTTC.

J is TRBJ1-2 and V is TRBV4-1; D is perhaps TRBD1 (6 bases). Germline V gene data show CDR1 as MGHRA and CDR2 as YSYEKL. The V end was cut by 7 bases, the J end by 4 bases, with 19 bases between. The length of the CDR3 is 15 residues. The CDR3 region is CASTQQGFYGYGYTF. The CDR3 DNA follows: TGCGCCAGCACCCAGCAGGGGTTTTACGGCTATGGCTACACCTTC.

The chain has TRBV2 and TRBJ2-1; maybe TRBD1 (5 bases). The CDR3 runs 20 residues. V lost 7 bases and J 0 bases, leaving 28 bases between the germline ends. The V gene's germline CDR1 is SNHLY and CDR2 FYNNEI. CDR3 DNA: TGTGCCAGCACCAAACTCATGGGGCTTGTGCTCAGCAGCTCCTACAATGAGCAGTTCTTC. Its translation is CASTKLMGLVLSSSYNEQFF.

The chain combines TRBV19 with TRBJ1-2; D uncertain. The germline V gene has CDR1 LNHDA and CDR2 SQIVND (reference sequence). CDR3 length: 16 amino acids. Deletions cut 4 bases from V and 3 bases from J, with 18 bases between. Here the CDR3 DNA reads TGTGCCAGTAGTAAACCAGACGACGGACTAGACTATGGCTACACCTTC. Protein sequence: CASSKPDDGLDYGYTF.

This rearrangement joins TRBV6-6 to TRBJ1-2; D is undetermined. Germline V lookup: CDR1 MNHNY, CDR2 SVGAGI (reference sequence). This CDR3 is built from 9 residues. CDR3 bases: TGTGCAACTAACTATGGCTACACCTTC. Encoded protein: CATNYGYTF.

The chain links TRBV2 to TRBJ2-6; D not certain. The CDR3 covers 14 residues. The germline CDR1 and CDR2 sequences are SNHLY and FYNNEI. Trimming pared 7 bases from V and 4 bases from J, leaving 11 bases between. The CDR3 sequence is CASTDSAGANVLTF. Here the CDR3 DNA reads TGTGCCAGCACTGACTCGGCGGGGGCCAACGTCCTGACTTTC.

The rearrangement links TRBV7-9 to TRBJ2-5, with D possibly matching TRBD2 (6 bases). Per germline, CDR1 SEHNR and CDR2 FQNEAQ (reference sequence). CDR3 length: 18 residues. V lost 3 bases and J lost 1, with 21 bases in between. CDR3 region: CASSLIGATVGGQETQYF. CDR3 DNA sequence: TGTGCCAGCAGCTTGATAGGGGCGACTGTCGGGGGCCAAGAGACCCAGTACTTC.

The rearrangement uses TRBV6-4 and TRBJ2-3; D is unresolved. The CDR3 is made up of 13 amino acids. From germline, CDR1 is MRHNA and CDR2 SNTAGT. Trimming stripped 5 bases from V and 5 bases from J, with 11 bases between. The chain's CDR3 is CASSREARDTQYF. In DNA, the CDR3 is TGTGCCAGCAGTAGGGAAGCCCGAGATACGCAGTATTTT.

The chain joins TRBV28 to TRBJ1-2; TRBD1 matches at 7 bases. The germline CDR1 and CDR2 sequences are MDHEN and SYDVKM. This CDR3 spans 17 amino acids. Trimming removed 2 bases from V and 4 bases from J; junction bases left unmatched: 13. The CDR3 here is CASSLGGQGVGSYGYTF. The CDR3 nucleotides read TGTGCCAGCAGTTTAGGAGGCCAGGGGGTTGGGAGCTATGGCTACACCTTC.

The V gene is TRBV13, the J gene TRBJ1-1, with TRBD1 matching 7 bases. The germline CDR1 and CDR2 sequences are PRHDT and FYEKMQ (reference sequence). V trimming: 4 bases; J trimming: 10 bases; junction bases outside the gene matches: 12. This CDR3 is 14 amino acids long. The CDR3 here is CASSSTRDSFIAFF. The CDR3 bases are TGTGCCAGCAGCTCCACTCGGGACAGCTTTATAGCTTTCTTT.

The chain has TRBV28 and TRBJ1-6; D gene uncertain. Looked up from germline, CDR1 is MDHEN and CDR2 is SYDVKM. The CDR3 consists of 13 residues. The germline V and J ends were trimmed by 1 base and 9 bases, with 7 bases remaining between them. The CDR3 DNA sequence: TGTGCCAGCAGTTTATCCCGCGGTTCACCCCTCCACTTT. This sequence encodes CASSLSRGSPLHF.

The chain recombines TRBV15 with TRBJ2-7; perhaps TRBD2 as D (5 bases). Germline CDR1 LNHNV, CDR2 YYDKDF (reference sequence). The V gene lost 0 bases and the J gene lost 0 bases, with 18 bases spanning the gap. This CDR3 is 18 amino acids long. The CDR3: CATSRERGWAGLSYEQYF. In DNA form, the CDR3 reads TGTGCCACCAGCAGAGAGAGAGGGTGGGCAGGCCTCTCCTACGAGCAGTACTTC.

The V gene is TRBV7-3, the J gene TRBJ2-1, with 8 bases aligning to TRBD2. This CDR3 comprises 15 residues. CDR1 SGHTA and CDR2 FQGTGA come from the germline V gene. The ends lost 5 bases at V and 1 base at J; junction bases unmatched: 4. CDR3 sequence reads: CASSIRGGSYNEQFF. The CDR3 DNA is TGTGCCAGCAGCATACGGGGGGGTTCCTACAATGAGCAGTTCTTC.

This chain links TRBV5-1 with TRBJ2-5, with D unclear. The germline V gene encodes CDR1 SGHRS and CDR2 YFSETQ. Trimming took 2 bases from V and 4 from J, leaving 15 bases between them. CDR3 length: 15 amino acids. DNA of the CDR3: TGCGCCAGCAGCTTCATTCCCGGGCTAGGAGAGACCCAGTACTTC. Translation gives CASSFIPGLGETQYF.

This clone was counted a single time. The chain carries TRBV25-1 and TRBJ2-5; perhaps TRBD2 as D (6 bases). The V end lost 8 bases, the J end lost 5 bases, and 15 bases lay between the germline ends. The CDR3 is 13 residues long. Looked up from germline, CDR1 is MGHDK and CDR2 is SYGVNS. The CDR3 reads CASGGTSAETQYF. CDR3 DNA sequence: TGTGCCAGCGGCGGGACGTCGGCGGAGACCCAGTACTTC. The full variable domain, with the rest looked up from reference TRBV25-1 and TRBJ2-5, is EADIYQTPRYLVIGTGKKITLECSQTMGHDKMYWYQQDPGMELHLIHYSYGVNSTEKGDLSSESTVSRIRTEHFPLTLESARPSHTSQYLCASGGTSAETQYFGPGTRLLVL.

The chain combines TRBV19 with TRBJ1-5, with D possibly being TRBD1 (6 bases). Trimming removed 8 bases from V and 0 bases from J, with 17 bases in between. Germline V gene data show CDR1 as LNHDA and CDR2 as SQIVND (reference sequence). The CDR3 is made up of 16 amino acids. As DNA, the CDR3 is TGTGCCAGTCGCCTTACAGGACAGATTAGCAATCAGCCCCAGCATTTT. Translated: CASRLTGQISNQPQHF.

This clone showed up just once. Here the CDR3 reads CASSRQGGNQPQHF. The CDR3 coding sequence is TGTGCCAGTAGTAGGCAGGGAGGCAATCAGCCCCAGCATTTT. The chain joins TRBV19 to TRBJ1-5, with a tentative D call TRBD1 (5 bases). The CDR3 is 14 amino acids. Germline CDR1 and CDR2: LNHDA and SQIVND (reference sequence). The V end was cut by 4 bases, the J end by 2 bases, with 9 bases between. The full variable domain, rest sourced from reference TRBV19 and TRBJ1-5, is DGGITQSPKYLFRKEGQNVTLSCEQNLNHDAMYWYRQDPGQGLRLIYYSQIVNDFQKGDIAEGYSVSREKKESFPLTVTSAQKNPTAFYLCASSRQGGNQPQHFGDGTRLSIL.

The count of this clone is one. As DNA, the CDR3 is TGTGCCAGCAGCTTAGCACAGCGTGCGGGCAATGAGCAGTTCTTC. This encodes CASSLAQRAGNEQFF. The chain combines TRBV7-2 with TRBJ2-1; TRBD2 might be the D (5 bases). V lost 0 bases, J lost 6 bases, and 12 bases lay in between. The CDR3 contains 15 residues. Germline loops: CDR1 SGHTA, CDR2 FQGNSA.

This clone came up once. The rearrangement links TRBV6-5 to TRBJ2-1; 7 nucleotides align to TRBD2. The CDR3 extends over 13 amino acids. The germline V gene has CDR1 MNHEY and CDR2 SVGAGI. V lost 11 bases and J lost 5; bases outside the gene matches: 9. The CDR3 DNA reads TGTGCCGGCGGGAGAGGGTTCCACAATGAGCAGTTCTTC. Protein product: CAGGRGFHNEQFF.

V usage is TRBV5-4 and J usage is TRBJ2-1, with D possibly being TRBD1 (6 bases). V lost 4 bases, J lost 8 bases, and 13 bases lay in between. Germline CDR1 is SGHNT and CDR2 is YYREEE (reference sequence). The CDR3 contains 13 residues. The CDR3 DNA sequence: TGTGCCAGCAGCCCACCAACAGGGTATGAGCAGTTCTTC. This translates into CASSPPTGYEQFF.

This rearrangement joins TRBV6-1 to TRBJ1-5; D is undetermined. The CDR3 has 13 residues. The V gene lost 3 bases and the J gene lost 4 bases, with 7 bases spanning the gap. Germline CDR1 and CDR2: MNHNS and SASEGT. CDR3 bases: TGTGCCAGCAGTGAGAGAGGTAATCAGCCCCAGCATTTT. This translates into CASSERGNQPQHF.

This clone appeared a few times. The rearrangement joins TRBV2 to TRBJ2-5, with TRBD1 matching 8 bases. This CDR3 contains 14 residues. V gave up 11 bases and J gave up 5 bases; unmatched junction bases: 13. Germline CDR1 and CDR2: SNHLY and FYNNEI. CDR3 bases: TGTGCCTCTCAGGGACAGGCCCTGAGGGAGACCCAGTACTTC. As protein: CASQGQALRETQYF. Together with reference TRBV2 and TRBJ2-5, the CDR3 gives the full variable domain: EPEVTQTPSHQVTQMGQEVILRCVPISNHLYFYWYRQILGQKVEFLVSFYNNEISEKSEIFDDQFSVERPDGSNFTLKIRSTKLEDSAMYFCASQGQALRETQYFGPGTRLLVL.

V is TRBV5-4 and J is TRBJ2-1, with a weak D call TRBD1 (5 bases). The V gene's germline CDR1 is SGHNT and CDR2 YYREEE (reference sequence). This CDR3 spans 13 amino acids. V was pared by 0 bases and J by 9 bases, with 10 bases between. CDR3 nucleotide sequence: TGTGCCAGCAGCTTGGCCGGACATGGTGAGCAGTTCTTC. It yields the protein CASSLAGHGEQFF.

The rearrangement joins TRBV4-3 to TRBJ2-1; 9 bases fit TRBD2. CDR1 is LGHNA, CDR2 YSLEER, per germline. This CDR3 contains 14 residues. J gave up 4 bases and V 4 bases, and 2 bases lay outside the gene matches. The CDR3 DNA reads as TGCGCCAGCAGCCGTAGCGGGGGATACAATGAGCAGTTCTTC. It encodes CASSRSGGYNEQFF.

This chain uses TRBV18 with TRBJ1-2, with D possibly matching TRBD1 (5 bases). Trimming left V 2 bases short and J 2 bases short, with 12 bases between. This CDR3 spans 15 amino acids. Germline V lookup: CDR1 KGHSH, CDR2 LQKENI. CDR3 DNA sequence: TGTGCCAGCTCACCAGTGCAGGGCGGAAACTATGGCTACACCTTC. Protein sequence: CASSPVQGGNYGYTF.

The genes are TRBV28 and TRBJ1-2, with no clear D. Trimming shortened V by 10 bases and J by 2 bases, and 14 bases separated the two germline ends. Looked up from germline, CDR1 is MDHEN and CDR2 is SYDVKM. The CDR3 contains 13 residues. CDR3 nucleotide sequence: TGTGCCACCCCGGCAGAGACCAACTATGGCTACACCTTC. Translation gives CATPAETNYGYTF.

The chain has TRBV4-2 and TRBJ1-3; 7 positions match TRBD1. The CDR3 is 16 amino acids. In germline, CDR1 is LGHNA, CDR2 YNFKEQ. The V gene end was trimmed by 4 bases and the J gene end by 4 bases; junction bases not matched to a gene: 10. CDR3 in amino acids: CASSPRGLGGGNTIYF. CDR3 nucleotide sequence: TGTGCCAGCAGCCCTAGGGGGCTTGGGGGAGGAAACACCATATATTTT.